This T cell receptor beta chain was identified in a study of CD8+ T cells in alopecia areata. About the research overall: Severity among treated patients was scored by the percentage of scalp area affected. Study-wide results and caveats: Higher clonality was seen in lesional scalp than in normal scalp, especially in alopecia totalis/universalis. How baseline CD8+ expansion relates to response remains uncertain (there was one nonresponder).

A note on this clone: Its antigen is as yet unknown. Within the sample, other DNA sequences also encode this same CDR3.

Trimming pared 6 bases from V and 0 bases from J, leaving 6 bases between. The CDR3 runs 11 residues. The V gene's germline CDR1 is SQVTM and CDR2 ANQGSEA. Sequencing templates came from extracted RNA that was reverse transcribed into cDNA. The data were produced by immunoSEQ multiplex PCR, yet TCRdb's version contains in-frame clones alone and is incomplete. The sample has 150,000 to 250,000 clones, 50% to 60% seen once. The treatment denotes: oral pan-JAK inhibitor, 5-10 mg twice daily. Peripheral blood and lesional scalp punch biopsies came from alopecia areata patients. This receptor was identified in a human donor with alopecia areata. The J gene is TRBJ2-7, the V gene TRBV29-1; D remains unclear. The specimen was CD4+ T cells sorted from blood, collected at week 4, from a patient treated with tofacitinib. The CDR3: CSVQSSYEQYF. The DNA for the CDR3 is TGCAGCGTACAAAGCTCCTACGAGCAGTACTTC.